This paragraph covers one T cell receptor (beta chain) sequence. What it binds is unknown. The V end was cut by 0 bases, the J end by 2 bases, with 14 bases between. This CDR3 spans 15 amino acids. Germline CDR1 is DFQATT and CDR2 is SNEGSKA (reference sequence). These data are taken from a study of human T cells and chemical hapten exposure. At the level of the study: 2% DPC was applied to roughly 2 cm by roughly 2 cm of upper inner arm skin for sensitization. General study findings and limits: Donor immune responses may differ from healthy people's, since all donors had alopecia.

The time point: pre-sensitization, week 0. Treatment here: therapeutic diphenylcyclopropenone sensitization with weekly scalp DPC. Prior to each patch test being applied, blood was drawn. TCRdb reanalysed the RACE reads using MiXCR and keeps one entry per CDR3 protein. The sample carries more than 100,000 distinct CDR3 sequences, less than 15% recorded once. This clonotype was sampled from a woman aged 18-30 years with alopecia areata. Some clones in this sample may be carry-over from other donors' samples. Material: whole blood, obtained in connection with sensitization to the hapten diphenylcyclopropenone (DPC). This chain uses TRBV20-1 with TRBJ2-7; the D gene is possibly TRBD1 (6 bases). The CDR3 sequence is CSARDGQRATYEQYF. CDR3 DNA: TGCAGTGCTAGAGATGGACAGAGAGCCACCTACGAGCAGTACTTC.